A selection of T cell receptor beta chains follows, all from one sample in a study of blood T cell repertoires in COVID-19. Clones were sequenced by immunoSEQ multiplex PCR, and TCRdb holds only the in-frame ones, with some missing. The table lists about 230,000 clones, around 84% of them singletons. Material for sequencing was peripheral blood. The receptor source for this set is an elderly woman with active or convalescent COVID-19. Both conserved end residues are part of each CDR3. D genes are given only for firm matches. Clone size is stated in some rows and not others, as once, few, many or a class when expanded.

CASSADRLNTEAFF | TGTGCCAGCAGCGCGGACAGATTGAACACTGAAGCTTTCTTT | . | TRBJ1-1 | TRBV7-8 | .
CASSVGAGAAFF | TGTGCCAGCAGCGTAGGGGCGGGTGCGGCTTTCTTT | . | TRBJ1-1 | TRBV9 | .
CASSYSQGAYGYTF | TGTGCCAGCAGTTACTCCCAGGGGGCCTATGGCTACACCTTC | . | TRBJ1-2 | TRBV6-6 | TRBD1
CSVDFKGQAGGPKIGPDTQYF | TGCAGCGTTGATTTTAAAGGGCAAGCGGGAGGGCCAAAGATAGGCCCAGATACGCAGTATTTT | . | TRBJ2-3 | TRBV29-1 | TRBD2
CASSVSLGTTGRATQYF | TGTGCCAGCAGCGTGTCCCTAGGGACGACAGGGCGCGCGACCCAGTACTTC | . | TRBJ2-5 | TRBV9 | TRBD1
CASSITGGLTGELFF | TGTGCCAGCAGCATAACAGGGGGCCTCACCGGGGAGCTGTTTTTT | . | TRBJ2-2 | TRBV9 | TRBD1
CASSIAGEQFF | TGTGCCAGTAGTATAGCGGGTGAGCAGTTCTTC | . | TRBJ2-1 | TRBV19 | .
CASSTTAGGSYNEQFF | TGCGCCAGCAGCACGACCGCGGGGGGTTCCTACAATGAGCAGTTCTTC | . | TRBJ2-1 | TRBV5-1 | TRBD2
CASSRQQGAPNTEAFF | TGTGCCAGCAGCCGCCAACAGGGGGCGCCGAACACTGAAGCTTTCTTT | . | TRBJ1-1 | TRBV6-2/TRBV6-3 | TRBD1
CASSQALGRGGETQYF | TGTGCCAGCAGCCAAGCTCTGGGCAGGGGCGGAGAGACCCAGTACTTC | . | TRBJ2-5 | TRBV14 | .
CASSSTGTTGYTF | TGTGCCAGCAGCTCGACAGGGACAACCGGCTACACCTTC | once | TRBJ1-2 | TRBV5-6 | TRBD1
CASSLGTQNYGYTF | TGTGCCAGCAGTCTTGGGACACAGAACTATGGCTACACCTTC | once | TRBJ1-2 | TRBV11-1 | .
CASSRLEGANVLTF | TGTGCCAGCAGCCGGCTAGAAGGGGCCAACGTCCTGACTTTC | . | TRBJ2-6 | TRBV4-2 | .
CASSTRDSIGGTQYF | TGTGCCAGCAGCACCCGGGACTCGATCGGGGGTACGCAGTATTTT | . | TRBJ2-3 | TRBV9 | .
CAWSHRTSGLYEQYF | TGTGCCTGGAGTCACAGGACTAGCGGACTTTACGAGCAGTACTTC | . | TRBJ2-7 | TRBV30 | TRBD2
CASRGGYGYTF | TGTGCCAGCCGCGGGGGGTATGGCTACACCTTC | . | TRBJ1-2 | TRBV28 | .
CASSMGQHSDYTF | TGTGCCAGCAGTATGGGACAGCATTCCGACTACACCTTC | . | TRBJ1-2 | TRBV6-5 | TRBD1
CASSRFGQGSNYGYTF | TGTGCCAGCAGCAGATTCGGACAGGGCAGTAACTATGGCTACACCTTC | . | TRBJ1-2 | TRBV5-6 | TRBD1
CASSLRLSSGSTDTQYF | TGTGCCAGCAGCCTGCGCCTAAGTAGCGGGAGCACAGATACGCAGTATTTT | . | TRBJ2-3 | TRBV7-6 | TRBD2
CASSLVAGNEKLFF | TGCGCCAGCAGCTTGGTCGCGGGGAATGAAAAACTGTTTTTT | . | TRBJ1-4 | TRBV5-1 | .
CASSHRNDRNTEAFF | TGTGCCAGCAGCCACAGAAACGACAGAAACACTGAAGCTTTCTTT | . | TRBJ1-1 | TRBV3-1/TRBV3-2 | .
CASSLGPSGRVQYF | TGTGCCAGCAGCTTAGGTCCTAGCGGGAGAGTGCAGTATTTT | . | TRBJ2-3 | TRBV7-2 | TRBD2
CASSPQTGLNNEQFF | TGTGCCAGCAGCCCCCAGACAGGGTTGAATAATGAGCAGTTCTTC | . | TRBJ2-1 | TRBV5-6 | TRBD1
CASRQGLGTAYEQYF | TGTGCCAGCAGGCAAGGCCTTGGGACAGCCTACGAGCAGTACTTC | . | TRBJ2-7 | TRBV3-1/TRBV3-2 | TRBD1
CASSYQLHSSYEQYF | TGCGCCAGCAGCTATCAACTCCACAGCTCCTACGAGCAGTACTTC | . | TRBJ2-7 | TRBV4-1 | .
CASSYPGTYEQYF | TGTGCCAGCAGTTACCCGGGGACCTACGAGCAGTACTTC | . | TRBJ2-7 | TRBV6-5 | .
CASTQEASGGYNEQFF | TGTGCCAGCACCCAGGAGGCTAGCGGGGGATACAATGAGCAGTTCTTC | . | TRBJ2-1 | TRBV13 | TRBD2
CASRLKTRTVNEQFF | TGTGCCAGCAGATTAAAAACAAGGACAGTAAATGAGCAGTTCTTC | . | TRBJ2-1 | TRBV6-5 | .
CSASSGRAANEQFF | TGCAGTGCTAGTAGCGGGAGGGCCGCGAATGAGCAGTTCTTC | . | TRBJ2-1 | TRBV20-1 | TRBD2
CASSYSAGSTDTQYF | TGTGCCAGCAGTTACTCGGCGGGGAGCACAGATACGCAGTATTTT | . | TRBJ2-3 | TRBV6-6 | .
CASSLPGLTGTEAFF | TGCGCCAGCAGCTTGCCGGGACTAACGGGCACTGAAGCTTTCTTT | . | TRBJ1-1 | TRBV5-1 | .
CASSEGSGGKYPTYEQYF | TGTGCCAGCAGTGAAGGTAGCGGGGGGAAATATCCTACCTACGAGCAGTACTTC | few | TRBJ2-7 | TRBV2 | TRBD2